This T cell receptor beta chain came from a study of STAT5B mutations in CD4+ large granular lymphocyte leukemia (dated by TCRdb to 2021 to 2024). Study-level background: Among the healthy controls, the CDR3 'QG' motif was associated with a particular HLA allele. TCRbeta repertoires of CD4+ T-cell large granular lymphocyte leukemia patients were compared with those of healthy blood donors. Flow cytometry on FACSCanto II or FACSVerse showed that the purified fractions were more than 95% pure among lymphocytes. What the work shows at the level of the full study, not this receptor alone: Each patient's main leukemic clonotypes were private, but approximately 23% of these clonotypes showed up at low frequency in the non-leukemic repertoires of other patients. The data were not HLA-matched, and the relatively small sample size could explain the higher clonality seen in CD4+ compared with CD8+ T-LGLL. Greater clonality appeared to be present in CD4-sorted patient repertoires than in healthy CD4+ repertoires, and the difference was retained after the putative leukemic clones were removed.

As for this clone: Its binding antigen is unknown. Within one base of it there is no much larger clone, and no base qualities were kept.

Healthy controls were some 34 blood donors whose buffy coats came from the Finnish Red Cross blood service. All TCR-sequenced material derived from peripheral blood: patient blood samples and healthy donor buffy coats. Ficoll-Hypaque gradient centrifugation was used to isolate peripheral blood mononuclear cells. CD4+ cells were magnetically purified from the buffy coats of healthy controls. Genomic DNA was extracted using the Gentra Puregene Cell and Tissue kit, and a Qubit 2.0 fluorometer was used to quantify it. TCRbeta rearrangements were sequenced from genomic DNA using the immunoSEQ assay at survey resolution. Per the source publication's procedure: In the TCR sequencing data, the lowest productive clonotype frequency that could be detected was 2.59 x 10-5. Analyses included only productive TCRbeta rearrangements, meaning complete and in-frame sequences. Clonality for each sample was calculated as Simpson clonality in the immunoSEQ Analyzer version 3.0. Clones were binned by frequency as very rare, small, medium, large (1-20%) or hyperexpanded (>20%). Generation probabilities were estimated with OLGA 1.2.3, V-gene circos plots were made with VDJtools, specificities were looked up in VDJdb, and CDR3 motifs were identified with GLIPH. Drawn from immuneACCESS, this table holds only the in-frame rearrangements with V and J called that TCRdb kept. Clones are partly lost; checked studies trace under half to an unresolved V gene and leave the rest unexplained. From that table come the V and J calls and clone size; the DNA was used to work out D and trimming. The sample yields tens of thousands of clones; approximately 74% were counted once. 0.25% to 0.35% of the sample is taken by the ten largest.

The sample comprised CD4+ T cells from blood buffy coats. The clonotype comes from a human donor in good health.

The bases read TGTGCCAGCAGCCCAACCCCTAACACTGAAGCTTTCTTT. Its protein reads: CASSPTPNTEAFF. The rearrangement joined TRBV7-8 to TRBJ1-1, with no confidently assigned D gene. V loses 5 bases of germline sequence and J loses 2 bases, and the interval between the two ends is 9 bases. The CDR3 runs 13 residues from the cysteine to the phenylalanine. The retained sequence is limited to the CDR3, 39 bases, with the frame set at the first base. The germline V gene supplies CDR1 SGHVS and CDR2 FQNEAQ.